Listed here is a single T cell receptor (beta chain). Trimming took off 5 bases at V and 8 bases at J, with 18 bases between the two ends. The CDR3 consists of 13 residues. CDR1 and CDR2 from the germline V gene are SQVTM and ANQGSEA. The sample originates from a study of control samples from healthy donors and cancer patients. Using immunoSEQ multiplex PCR, the repertoire was profiled, and TCRdb retains in-frame clones only, with some absent. Among 100,000 to 150,000 clones listed, more than 85% were seen once. The TCR sequence derives from a man aged 18 to 29 in good health. The specimen sequenced was blood. The chain couples TRBV29-1 to TRBJ1-2; D remains unclear. The CDR3 protein is CSVTQDGALGYTF. The CDR3 nucleotides are TGCAGCGTTACCCAGGACGGCGCCTTGGGCTACACCTTC.